This TCR beta chain originates from a study of T cells in localized non-small cell lung cancer. Deletions cut 7 bases from V and 4 bases from J, with 13 bases between. The CDR3 length is 13 residues. CDR1 MDHEN and CDR2 SYDVKM come from the germline V gene. In its sample, this clone was seen a few times. TCRdb's copy holds only in-frame clones and misses some; the assay was immunoSEQ multiplex PCR. The sample lists about 2,900 clones; around 35% were seen once. The sequence was obtained from a male donor at least 60 years old with stage I squamous cell lung carcinoma. The V and J genes are TRBV28 and TRBJ1-2; D is undetermined. The source material was normal lung tissue next to the tumor, sampled before any cancer treatment. The CDR3 reads CASKIGPGYGYTF. The CDR3 DNA reads as TGTGCCAGCAAAATCGGGCCGGGCTATGGCTACACCTTC.